This passage covers 22 T cell receptor beta chains from one sample sequenced in a study of vaccination and CD4 T cells after COVID-19. No antigen is known for these receptors. An Oncomine TCR Beta short-read assay was used to sequence the DNA from cultured CD4+ T cells. TCRdb fed the PCR reads into MiXCR, producing one record per CDR3 protein. The table lists fewer than 15,000 distinct CDR3 sequences, 76% of them singletons. Treatment meaning: approximately 9-day PBMC culture with coronavirus spike peptide pools or control peptides (ViraFEST assay). The sequencing sample was made of CD4+ T cells from blood, cultured in vitro. The receptors stem from a human donor who had recovered from COVID-19.

This clonotype is deemed medium-sized. The chain combines TRBV10-2 with TRBJ2-7, with TRBD1 identical over 7 bases. With 4 bases clipped from V and 3 bases from J, the junction kept 9 bases outside the gene matches. The CDR3 is 15 amino acids. Germline loops: CDR1 WSHSY, CDR2 SAAADI. This CDR3 is CASSGDSNQNYEQYF. Here the CDR3 DNA reads TGCGCCAGCAGTGGGGACAGTAACCAGAACTACGAGCAGTACTTC.

The chain joins TRBV7-2 to TRBJ2-3; possibly TRBD2 for D (6 bases). CDR1 and CDR2 from the germline V gene are SGHTA and FQGNSA. The CDR3 consists of 12 residues. Trimming pared 1 base from V and 13 bases from J, leaving 12 bases between. This CDR3 is CASSLDGRKEYF. The CDR3 nucleotides read TGTGCCAGCAGCTTAGACGGGAGAAAGGAGTATTTT. Together with reference TRBV7-2 and TRBJ2-3, the CDR3 gives the full variable domain: GAGVSQSPSNKVTEKGKDVELRCDPISGHTALYWYRQSLGQGLEFLIYFQGNSAPDKSGLPSDRFSAERTGGSVSTLTIQRTQQEDSAVYLCASSLDGRKEYFGPGTRLTVL.

This chain connects TRBV10-3 to TRBJ1-2; D gene ambiguous. This CDR3 spans 11 amino acids. The germline CDR1 and CDR2 sequences are ENHRY and SYGVKD. Trimming removed 10 bases at V and 14 bases at J, with 20 bases between. The CDR3 sequence is CASGFEGARTF. For the CDR3, the DNA is TGTGCCAGCGGATTCGAAGGCGCCAGGACCTTC.

This chain uses TRBV12-3 or TRBV12-4 with TRBJ1-2; D unclear. V was clipped by 3 bases and J by 2 bases, with 7 bases between them. The CDR3 runs 13 residues. CDR3 loop: CASSFRWNYGYTF. The CDR3 bases are TGTGCCAGCAGTTTTCGATGGAACTATGGCTACACCTTC.

The chain joins TRBV7-2 to TRBJ2-1; the D gene is possibly TRBD2 (6 bases). The V end lost 5 bases, the J end lost 5 bases, and 13 bases lay between the germline ends. The CDR3 has 14 amino acids. Germline V lookup: CDR1 SGHTA, CDR2 FQGNSA. CDR3 sequence (DNA): TGTGCCAGCAGCCCCCGCTGGGGGGACAATGAGCAGTTCTTC. Encoded protein: CASSPRWGDNEQFF.

The chain uses TRBV6-2 or TRBV6-3 and TRBJ1-3; 7 bases are shared with TRBD1. Unmatched junction bases numbered 5, after V lost 8 bases and J lost 1 base. The length of the CDR3 is 14 residues. The germline CDR1 and CDR2 sequences are MNHEY and SVGEGT. CDR3: CASGTAGSGNTIYF. CDR3 sequence (DNA): TGTGCCAGCGGGACAGCGGGATCTGGAAACACCATATATTTT.

The CDR3, as DNA: TGTGCCAGCAGTCTAACTCAGGGAAACTATGGCTACACCTTC. Its protein product is CASSLTQGNYGYTF. The rearrangement uses TRBV27 and TRBJ1-2, with D possibly matching TRBD1 (5 bases). Per the germline V gene, CDR1 is MNHEY and CDR2 is SMNVEV (reference sequence). Trimming removed 5 bases from V and 2 bases from J, with 12 bases in between. This CDR3 has 14 amino acids.

The gene calls are TRBV20-1 and TRBJ1-4; D is uncertain. The V and J ends lost 3 bases and 8 bases respectively, with 13 bases between them. This CDR3 contains 13 residues. The V gene's germline CDR1 is DFQATT and CDR2 SNEGSKA (reference sequence). CDR3 nucleotide sequence: TGCAGTGCTAGTATCGTTGCGGGGGAAAAACTGTTTTTT. It is translated as CSASIVAGEKLFF.

The rearrangement joins TRBV6-1 to TRBJ2-2; D unresolved. Per the germline V gene, CDR1 is MNHNS and CDR2 is SASEGT. The V and J ends lost 6 bases and 5 bases respectively, with 10 bases between them. This CDR3 region has 13 residues. As DNA, the CDR3 is TGTGCCAGCAGCGAGCCCGGGACCGGGGAGCTGTTTTTT. It codes for CASSEPGTGELFF.

The V and J genes are TRBV18 and TRBJ1-6; the match to TRBD1 covers 8 bases. V gave up 6 bases and J gave up 8 bases; unmatched junction bases: 12. The germline gives CDR1 KGHSH, CDR2 LQKENI. This CDR3 region has 16 residues. The chain's CDR3 is CASSSLKDRAHSPLHF. Written as DNA, the CDR3 is TGTGCCAGCTCGTCTCTAAAGGACAGGGCCCATTCACCCCTCCACTTT.

As DNA, the CDR3 is TGTGCCACAGGACAGGGGGCGCAATATGGCTACACCTTC. Encoded protein: CATGQGAQYGYTF. The chain has TRBV12-3 or TRBV12-4 and TRBJ1-2; 11 bases fit TRBD1. V shed 10 bases, J shed 5 bases, and the junction held 6 bases outside the gene matches. The CDR3 totals 13 residues.

The V call is TRBV20-1, the J call TRBJ2-6; a possible D gene is TRBD2 (6 bases). Germline V lookup: CDR1 DFQATT, CDR2 SNEGSKA (reference sequence). The CDR3 runs 17 residues. V was trimmed by 1 base and J by 0 bases, leaving 13 bases between them. The CDR3 reads CSARGLDGSSGANVLTF. In nucleotides, the CDR3 is TGCAGTGCTAGAGGGCTAGACGGGAGCTCTGGGGCCAACGTCCTGACTTTC.

Comment on this clonotype: Its ends do not fully match the called genes, so a read error is possible. This chain connects TRBV7-6 to TRBJ1-2; possibly TRBD1 for D (5 bases). The germline V gene has CDR1 SGHVS and CDR2 FNYEAQ. This CDR3 spans 14 amino acids. CDR3 residues: CASSLNTTVYGYTF. The CDR3 DNA reads as TGTGCCAGCAGCCTTAATACGACAGTCTATGGCTACACCTTT.

The chain links TRBV20-1 to TRBJ2-7; 14 positions agree with TRBD2. Germline loops: CDR1 DFQATT, CDR2 SNEGSKA (reference sequence). The V segment lost 3 bases and the J segment 0 bases; nucleotides outside the gene matches: 4. The CDR3 is made up of 16 amino acids. CDR3 loop: CSASPGLAGVSYEQYF. In DNA form, the CDR3 reads TGCAGTGCTAGCCCGGGACTAGCGGGAGTCTCCTACGAGCAGTACTTC.

The chain combines TRBV28 with TRBJ2-1, with D uncertain. Germline CDR1 MDHEN, CDR2 SYDVKM. V was cut by 2 bases and J by 3 bases, with 14 bases left in between. The CDR3 loop spans 16 amino acids. CDR3 region: CASSLRSLIDYNEQFF. Here the CDR3 DNA reads TGTGCCAGCAGTTTAAGAAGCTTAATTGACTACAATGAGCAGTTCTTC. Supplemented by reference TRBV28 and TRBJ2-1, the full variable domain reads DVKVTQSSRYLVKRTGEKVFLECVQDMDHENMFWYRQDPGLGLRLIYFSYDVKMKEKGDIPEGYSVSREKKERFSLILESASTNQTSMYLCASSLRSLIDYNEQFFGPGTRLTVL.

This clonotype was counted between two and nine times. The chain carries TRBV27 and TRBJ1-1; weak D call: TRBD1 (6 bases). V lost 5 bases, J lost 1 base, and 17 bases lay in between. Germline V gives CDR1 MNHEY, CDR2 SMNVEV (reference sequence). This CDR3 has 16 residues. CDR3: CASSKNLRGQNTEAFF. In DNA form, the CDR3 reads TGTGCCAGCAGTAAAAACCTCAGGGGCCAGAACACTGAAGCTTTCTTT.

This clonotype was seen only once. The rearrangement joins TRBV20-1 to TRBJ1-6, with D perhaps matching TRBD1 (5 bases). The CDR3 is 16 amino acids. CDR1 and CDR2 from the germline V gene are DFQATT and SNEGSKA (reference sequence). V was clipped by 6 bases and J by 0 bases, with 15 bases between them. Here the CDR3 reads CSADGGVRSYNSPLHF. CDR3 DNA sequence: TGCAGTGCGGACGGGGGGGTTCGCTCCTATAATTCACCCCTCCACTTT.

This chain joins TRBV27 and TRBJ1-2, with TRBD1 as a possible D gene (6 bases). V lost 5 bases, J lost 6 bases, and 16 bases lay in between. Per the germline V gene, CDR1 is MNHEY and CDR2 is SMNVEV (reference sequence). The CDR3 contains 14 residues. This CDR3 is CASSTTGRTNGYTF. CDR3 coding DNA: TGTGCCAGCAGTACGACAGGACGGACTAATGGCTACACCTTC.

This clonotype was observed once. The J gene is TRBJ2-2, the V gene TRBV11-3, with D possibly being TRBD1 (5 bases). Germline V gene data show CDR1 as SGHNT and CDR2 as YENEEA. This CDR3 region has 15 residues. Trimming cost V 1 base and J 6 bases, with 12 bases left between them. In DNA, the CDR3 is TGTGCCAGCAGCTTAGTCCCCCAGGGCGCCGGGGAGCTGTTTTTT. It yields the protein CASSLVPQGAGELFF. The whole variable domain, remainder taken from reference TRBV11-3 and TRBJ2-2, is EAGVVQSPRYKIIEKKQPVAFWCNPISGHNTLYWYLQNLGQGPELLIRYENEEAVDDSQLPKDRFSAERLKGVDSTLKIQPAELGDSAVYLCASSLVPQGAGELFFGEGSRLTVL.

This clonotype was counted between two and nine times. The rearrangement joins TRBV7-2 to TRBJ1-5, with TRBD1 as a possible D gene (5 bases). The CDR3 contains 18 residues. From germline, CDR1 is SGHTA and CDR2 FQGNSA. V lost 5 bases and J lost 0, with 20 bases in between. DNA for the CDR3: TGTGCCAGCAGCCACGGGACCGATCTCACGTATAGCAATCAGCCCCAGCATTTT. Translation: CASSHGTDLTYSNQPQHF. Full variable domain (outside the CDR3, taken from reference TRBV7-2 and TRBJ1-5): GAGVSQSPSNKVTEKGKDVELRCDPISGHTALYWYRQSLGQGLEFLIYFQGNSAPDKSGLPSDRFSAERTGGSVSTLTIQRTQQEDSAVYLCASSHGTDLTYSNQPQHFGDGTRLSIL.

This clonotype was detected once. The gene calls are TRBV6-2 or TRBV6-3 and TRBJ1-1, with a tentative D call TRBD1 (5 bases). In germline, CDR1 is MNHEY, CDR2 SVGEGT. Trimming took off 0 bases at V and 0 bases at J, with 14 bases between the two ends. The CDR3 consists of 17 residues. This CDR3 is CASSYSILSGVNTEAFF. The CDR3 DNA is TGTGCCAGCAGTTACTCGATCTTGTCGGGGGTGAACACTGAAGCTTTCTTT.

The chain combines TRBV28 with TRBJ2-1; TRBD2 aligns across 14 bases. The CDR3 length is 19 residues. CDR1 MDHEN and CDR2 SYDVKM come from the germline V gene. V was pared by 6 bases and J by 3 bases, with 13 bases of the junction left unmatched. The CDR3 DNA reads as TGTGCCAGCAGCACTTTGGGACTAGCGGGGGCTCTCCTCTACAATGAGCAGTTCTTC. This encodes CASSTLGLAGALLYNEQFF.